The 24 T cell receptor beta chains listed next were all sequenced from one sample in a study of shared clonotypes between healthy human individuals. The protocol was immunoSEQ multiplex PCR, while the TCRdb copy is restricted to in-frame clones and leaves out a portion. The sample contains 1.5 million to 2.5 million clones, approximately 94% of which appear only once. The naive CD8 population came from CD45RO-negative cells selected for CCR7, without terminally differentiated effector memory CD45RA+ cells. Sample: naive CD8+ T cells sorted from blood. These receptors were collected from a man aged 18 to 30 in good health.

The rearrangement joins TRBV5-1 to TRBJ1-5, with 9 bases matching TRBD1. Germline CDR1 and CDR2: SGHRS and YFSETQ. V lost 6 bases and J lost 8; bases outside the gene matches: 15. The CDR3 contains 16 residues. The CDR3 sequence is CASTSFRDRVFEPQHF. The CDR3 DNA reads TGCGCCAGCACCTCTTTCCGGGACAGGGTTTTTGAGCCCCAGCATTTT.

The chain recombines TRBV10-3 with TRBJ1-1; TRBD1 agrees at 7 bases. With 0 bases clipped from V and 1 base from J, the junction kept 8 bases outside the gene matches. Germline V gene data show CDR1 as ENHRY and CDR2 as SYGVKD. The CDR3 consists of 17 residues. The CDR3 region is CAISESLEGAQNTEAFF. In DNA, the CDR3 is TGTGCCATCAGTGAGTCCTTGGAGGGGGCGCAGAACACTGAAGCTTTCTTT.

This sequence joins TRBV7-2 and TRBJ2-1, with D perhaps matching TRBD2 (6 bases). CDR3 length equals 12 residues. V lost 4 bases and J 9 bases, leaving 10 bases between the germline ends. Germline loops: CDR1 SGHTA, CDR2 FQGNSA. The CDR3 region has the DNA TGTGCCAGCAGCTCGGACTACCCTGAGCAGTTCTTC. It yields the protein CASSSDYPEQFF.

Turning to this clone: The same CDR3 arises from other DNA sequences in this sample as well. The V and J genes are TRBV5-4 and TRBJ1-1; a weak D match, TRBD1 (5 bases). The ends were cut back, 3 bases at V and 5 bases at J, with 8 bases in the middle. The CDR3 extends over 12 amino acids. From germline, CDR1 is SGHNT and CDR2 YYREEE (reference sequence). CDR3 bases: TGTGCCAGCAGCTGGGGGAGTACTGAAGCTTTCTTT. It is translated as CASSWGSTEAFF.

J is TRBJ2-7 and V is TRBV28, with TRBD2 identical over 9 bases. This CDR3 has 18 residues. From germline, CDR1 is MDHEN and CDR2 SYDVKM. J was trimmed by 4 bases and V by 7 bases; bases with no gene match: 20. As DNA, the CDR3 is TGTGCCAGCACCCTAAGGGGACTTGCGGGGGGGCTTCTTTACGAGCAGTACTTC. Its translation: CASTLRGLAGGLLYEQYF.

The gene calls are TRBV13 and TRBJ2-2; D is ambiguous. CDR3 length: 15 residues. Germline lookup yields CDR1 PRHDT and CDR2 FYEKMQ (reference sequence). Deletions cut 6 bases from V and 6 bases from J, with 17 bases between. The CDR3 loop is CASRDGVLFAGELFF. For the CDR3, the DNA is TGTGCCAGCAGAGATGGGGTTCTATTCGCCGGGGAGCTGTTTTTT.

As concerns this clone: The same CDR3 can be traced to other DNA sequences in this sample. The V call is TRBV6-5, the J call TRBJ2-7; 8 bases align to TRBD2. The CDR3 consists of 13 residues. The germline V gene encodes CDR1 MNHEY and CDR2 SVGAGI. Germline trimming cut 4 bases from V and 1 base from J; bases unmatched to any gene: 0. CDR3 in amino acids: CASSLAGSYEQYF. In nucleotides, the CDR3 is TGTGCCAGCAGTTTAGCGGGGTCCTACGAGCAGTACTTC.

This clone was recorded a few times. The V call is TRBV12-5, the J call TRBJ1-1, with a tentative D call TRBD1 (6 bases). CDR1 is LGHNT, CDR2 FRNRAP, per germline. V lost 7 bases to trimming and J lost 1 base, with 16 bases between them. The CDR3 sequence is 15 residues long. Written as DNA, the CDR3 is TGTGCTAGTGCCGGACGGGGGGCCGGGAACACTGAAGCTTTCTTT. Translation: CASAGRGAGNTEAFF.

The chain uses TRBV19 and TRBJ1-3; D is ambiguous. V gave up 7 bases and J gave up 1 base, with 11 bases separating them. The CDR3 is 14 amino acids. Germline values: CDR1 LNHDA, CDR2 SQIVND (reference sequence). CDR3 loop: CASMALGSGNTIYF. The CDR3 DNA reads TGTGCCAGTATGGCCCTGGGATCTGGAAACACCATATATTTT.

Details on this clone: The same CDR3 arises from other DNA sequences in this sample as well. The chain has TRBV6-5 and TRBJ2-2; no clear D gene. This CDR3 has 13 amino acids. V was trimmed by 0 bases and J by 5 bases, leaving 4 bases between them. From germline, CDR1 is MNHEY and CDR2 SVGAGI. CDR3 residues: CASSYSGTGELFF. Here the CDR3 DNA reads TGTGCCAGCAGTTACTCGGGAACCGGGGAGCTGTTTTTT.

The chain is built from TRBV5-1 and TRBJ2-6, with a tentative D call TRBD1 (6 bases). This CDR3 is 16 amino acids long. Deletions cut 5 bases from V and 1 base from J, with 13 bases between. CDR1 and CDR2 (germline): SGHRS, YFSETQ. CDR3 amino acids: CASRRAGESGANVLTF. The CDR3 DNA follows: TGCGCCAGCAGAAGAGCAGGGGAGTCTGGGGCCAACGTCCTGACTTTC.

This rearrangement joins TRBV4-1 to TRBJ1-4, with TRBD1 identical over 11 bases. The CDR3 runs to 19 residues. The ends lost 3 bases at V and 8 bases at J; junction bases unmatched: 17. CDR1 and CDR2 from the germline V gene are MGHRA and YSYEKL. The CDR3 nucleotides read TGCGCCAGCAGCCAGTACTTGATCTCGGGGGACAGGGGGTGGGAAAAACTGTTTTTT. Translation: CASSQYLISGDRGWEKLFF.

The CDR3 protein is CASSLVIGDTQYF. The CDR3, as DNA: TGTGCCAGCAGTTTAGTAATAGGGGATACGCAGTATTTT. The chain combines TRBV27 with TRBJ2-3; D call uncertain. CDR3 length: 13 amino acids. The V gene lost 2 bases and the J gene lost 6 bases, with 9 bases spanning the gap. Germline-derived CDR1 and CDR2 are MNHEY and SMNVEV (reference sequence).

V gene TRBV7-9 combines with J gene TRBJ2-2; D gene ambiguous. With 5 bases removed from V and 6 bases from J, the gap between germline ends came to 16 bases. Germline V lookup: CDR1 SEHNR, CDR2 FQNEAQ (reference sequence). CDR3 length: 15 residues. The DNA of the CDR3 is TGTGCCAGCAGCCCCCCCGGCCCCCTCCCCGGGGAGCTGTTTTTT. It yields the protein CASSPPGPLPGELFF.

This chain joins TRBV19 and TRBJ2-2; 10 bases are shared with TRBD1. J gave up 7 bases and V 6 bases, and 11 bases lay outside the gene matches. The CDR3 extends over 16 amino acids. Germline CDR1 is LNHDA and CDR2 is SQIVND (reference sequence). CDR3 amino acids: CASSPGTGEFVGELFF. In DNA form, the CDR3 reads TGTGCCAGTAGCCCCGGGACAGGGGAGTTTGTCGGGGAGCTGTTTTTT.

The V and J genes are TRBV6-5 and TRBJ2-1, with 13 bases identical to TRBD2. CDR3 length equals 15 residues. Germline CDR1 and CDR2: MNHEY and SVGAGI. Trimming at V came to 4 bases and at J to 9 bases, leaving 6 bases not matched to a gene. The CDR3 here is CASSSLTSGGSEQFF. CDR3 nucleotide sequence: TGTGCCAGCAGTTCGCTGACTAGCGGGGGGAGTGAGCAGTTCTTC.

The chain links TRBV7-9 to TRBJ2-5, with 7 positions matching TRBD1. The CDR3 loop spans 15 amino acids. The V and J ends lost 1 base and 5 bases, in that order; junction bases with no gene match: 7. Germline V gene sequence: CDR1 SEHNR, CDR2 FQNEAQ (reference sequence). For the CDR3, the DNA is TGTGCCAGCAGCTTAGTGAAGGGGGCAGGGGAGACCCAGTACTTC. Protein: CASSLVKGAGETQYF.

This clone was seen only once. The genes are TRBV7-8 and TRBJ2-4; tentatively, D is TRBD2 (6 bases). Germline CDR1 reads SGHVS; CDR2 reads FQNEAQ. The CDR3 has 14 residues. Trimming left V 1 base short and J 4 bases short, with 8 bases between. The DNA for the CDR3 is TGTGCCAGCAGCTTAGATGGGACTAAAAACATTCAGTACTTC. Protein sequence: CASSLDGTKNIQYF. Using reference TRBV7-8 and TRBJ2-4 for the parts outside the CDR3, the full variable domain is GAGVSQSPRYKVAKRGQDVALRCDPISGHVSLFWYQQALGQGPEFLTYFQNEAQLDKSGLPSDRFFAERPEGSVSTLKIQRTQQEDSAVYLCASSLDGTKNIQYFGAGTRLSVL.

The chain links TRBV4-1 to TRBJ1-6; D gene uncertain. Trimming took off 2 bases at V and 9 bases at J, with 8 bases between the two ends. Germline V gene sequence: CDR1 MGHRA, CDR2 YSYEKL. The CDR3 is made up of 13 amino acids. CDR3: CASSQILASPLHF. The CDR3, as DNA: TGCGCCAGCAGCCAAATCCTAGCTTCACCCCTCCACTTT.

On this clone: This sample also contains other DNA sequences that code for the same CDR3. The chain employs TRBV19 and TRBJ2-5, with no clear D. The CDR3 loop spans 14 amino acids. Per germline, CDR1 LNHDA and CDR2 SQIVND (reference sequence). V was clipped by 0 bases and J by 5 bases, with 10 bases between them. The CDR3 loop reads CASSIDLEVETQYF. The DNA of the CDR3 is TGTGCCAGTAGTATAGATTTAGAGGTGGAGACCCAGTACTTC.

This clone has just one count. Other DNA sequences in the same sample also yield this CDR3. The chain employs TRBV7-6 and TRBJ2-7; D gene unclear. Germline values: CDR1 SGHVS, CDR2 FNYEAQ. V was clipped by 0 bases and J by 4 bases, with 7 bases between them. The CDR3 consists of 13 residues. The CDR3 DNA follows: TGTGCCAGCAGCTTAGCGGTAGATTACGAGCAGTACTTC. Protein product: CASSLAVDYEQYF.

The sample holds one count of this clone. The chain combines TRBV7-2 with TRBJ1-1; D possibly corresponds to TRBD1 (5 bases). The V end lost 4 bases, the J end lost 0 bases, and 6 bases lay between the germline ends. The CDR3 has 13 amino acids. The germline gives CDR1 SGHTA, CDR2 FQGNSA. The CDR3 sequence is CASSWGMNTEAFF. The CDR3 DNA follows: TGTGCCAGCAGCTGGGGGATGAACACTGAAGCTTTCTTT.

This chain joins TRBV9 and TRBJ2-2; 12 nucleotides agree with TRBD2. Trimming removed 0 bases from V and 5 bases from J; junction bases left unmatched: 8. CDR3 length: 18 residues. Germline loops: CDR1 SGDLS, CDR2 YYNGEE. CDR3 in amino acids: CASSVDSSGRVLTGELFF. Written as DNA, the CDR3 is TGTGCCAGCAGCGTAGATTCTAGCGGGAGGGTGTTGACCGGGGAGCTGTTTTTT.

This chain links TRBV7-9 with TRBJ2-1; possibly TRBD1 for D (6 bases). Trimming took 5 bases from V and 5 from J, leaving 10 bases between them. CDR1 is SEHNR, CDR2 FQNEAQ, per germline (reference sequence). The CDR3 has 13 residues. The CDR3 nucleotides read TGTGCCAGCAGCGGGGGACAAGACAATGAGCAGTTCTTC. This encodes CASSGGQDNEQFF.